These T cell receptor beta chains were read from a single sample in a study of post-analysis software for immune sequencing data. TCRdb used MiXCR to reprocess the PCR reads, holding one entry per CDR3 protein. The sample contains approximately 160,000 distinct CDR3 sequences, about 29% of which appear only once. The sample was blood. Receptor source: a girl aged 5-17 years with multiple sclerosis. The CDR3 runs from the conserved cysteine through the conserved F or W. Each record gives: CDR3 protein, CDR3 DNA, D gene, clone size, V gene, J gene. D genes are given only for firm matches. Some rows mark clone size as missing; the rest say once, few, many or name a class of expanded clone.

CDR3aa: CASLVRGQGYGYTF
CDR3nt: TGTGCCTCCCTCGTTAGAGGACAGGGCTATGGCTACACCTTC
d_gene: TRBD1
abundance: -
v_gene: TRBV30
j_gene: TRBJ1-2

CDR3aa: CASNPLGGLNEQFF
CDR3nt: TGTGCCAGTAACCCACTAGGGGGCTTAAATGAGCAGTTCTTC
d_gene: TRBD1
abundance: -
v_gene: TRBV19
j_gene: TRBJ2-1

CDR3aa: CSAIMGQGIHGYTF
CDR3nt: TGCAGTGCGATAATGGGACAGGGAATCCATGGCTACACCTTC
d_gene: TRBD1
abundance: -
v_gene: TRBV20-1
j_gene: TRBJ1-2

CDR3aa: CASSLSREAETQYF
CDR3nt: TGTGCCAGCAGCTTGAGTAGGGAGGCTGAGACCCAGTACTTC
d_gene: -
abundance: -
v_gene: TRBV7-2
j_gene: TRBJ2-5

CDR3aa: CPLGYEQYF
CDR3nt: TGTCCCCTGGGCTACGAGCAGTACTTC
d_gene: -
abundance: few
v_gene: TRBV30
j_gene: TRBJ2-7

CDR3aa: CASSLARRRNYGYTF
CDR3nt: TGTGCCAGCAGTTTAGCCAGACGTAGGAACTATGGCTACACCTTC
d_gene: -
abundance: many
v_gene: TRBV12-3/TRBV12-4
j_gene: TRBJ1-2

CDR3aa: CASSSQGGSYNEQFF
CDR3nt: TGTGCCAGCAGCTCACAGGGGGGTTCCTACAATGAGCAGTTCTTC
d_gene: TRBD1
abundance: -
v_gene: TRBV5-6
j_gene: TRBJ2-1

CDR3aa: CASSTSGTGGFGYTF
CDR3nt: TGCGCCAGCTCTACTTCCGGGACAGGGGGCTTTGGCTACACCTTC
d_gene: TRBD1
abundance: -
v_gene: TRBV5-1
j_gene: TRBJ1-2

CDR3aa: CSVRTGARYGYTF
CDR3nt: TGCAGCGTTCGGACAGGGGCGCGTTATGGCTACACCTTC
d_gene: TRBD1
abundance: many
v_gene: TRBV29-1
j_gene: TRBJ1-2

CDR3aa: CASSLSMGEGRGYTF
CDR3nt: TGTGCCAGCAGTTTATCGATGGGGGAGGGACGGGGCTACACCTTC
d_gene: -
abundance: -
v_gene: TRBV27
j_gene: TRBJ1-2

CDR3aa: CSVEDLGGTGNEQFF
CDR3nt: TGCAGCGTTGAAGATCTAGGCGGGACGGGCAATGAGCAGTTCTTC
d_gene: -
abundance: -
v_gene: TRBV29-1
j_gene: TRBJ2-1

CDR3aa: CASSAQASGYTDTQYF
CDR3nt: TGTGCCAGCAGCGCCCAGGCTTCAGGCTACACAGATACGCAGTATTTT
d_gene: -
abundance: many
v_gene: TRBV9
j_gene: TRBJ2-3

CDR3aa: CASSETGSYEQYF
CDR3nt: TGTGCCAGCAGCGAAACAGGGTCCTACGAGCAGTACTTC
d_gene: -
abundance: many
v_gene: TRBV7-9
j_gene: TRBJ2-7

CDR3aa: CAGSLTGASNQPQHF
CDR3nt: TGTGCCGGCAGTTTAACAGGGGCCAGCAATCAGCCCCAGCATTTT
d_gene: TRBD1
abundance: -
v_gene: TRBV28
j_gene: TRBJ1-5

CDR3aa: CASSLDRGFRNTEAFF
CDR3nt: TGTGCCAGCAGCTTGGACAGGGGCTTCCGGAACACTGAAGCTTTCTTT
d_gene: TRBD1
abundance: -
v_gene: TRBV5-8
j_gene: TRBJ1-1

CDR3aa: CASGKRTGHKEKLFF
CDR3nt: TGTGCCAGCGGCAAAAGGACAGGGCATAAGGAAAAACTGTTTTTT
d_gene: TRBD1
abundance: once
v_gene: TRBV12-3/TRBV12-4
j_gene: TRBJ1-4

CDR3aa: CASSLPGTAYGYTF
CDR3nt: TGTGCCAGCAGCTTGCCTGGGACAGCCTATGGCTACACCTTC
d_gene: TRBD1
abundance: many
v_gene: TRBV7-2
j_gene: TRBJ1-2

CDR3aa: CATSREGGVNEKLFF
CDR3nt: TGTGCCACCAGCAGAGAAGGGGGTGTTAATGAAAAACTGTTTTTT
d_gene: -
abundance: few
v_gene: TRBV15
j_gene: TRBJ1-4

CDR3aa: CSGENTEAFF
CDR3nt: TGCAGCGGGGAGAACACTGAAGCTTTCTTT
d_gene: -
abundance: few
v_gene: TRBV29-1
j_gene: TRBJ1-1

CDR3aa: CASNGFRTSGSNRYNEQFF
CDR3nt: TGTGCCAGCAACGGCTTCCGGACTAGCGGGAGTAATAGGTACAATGAGCAGTTCTTC
d_gene: TRBD2
abundance: -
v_gene: TRBV9
j_gene: TRBJ2-1

CDR3aa: CASSYLNPLNYGYTF
CDR3nt: TGTGCCAGCAGTTACCTGAATCCTTTAAACTATGGCTACACCTTC
d_gene: -
abundance: -
v_gene: TRBV12-3/TRBV12-4
j_gene: TRBJ1-2

CDR3aa: CASINSGLDLDYEQYF
CDR3nt: TGTGCCAGCATAAACAGCGGACTAGACCTGGACTACGAGCAGTACTTC
d_gene: TRBD2
abundance: many
v_gene: TRBV7-8
j_gene: TRBJ2-7

CDR3aa: CASSFARVHEQYF
CDR3nt: TGTGCCAGCAGCTTTGCGCGGGTTCACGAGCAGTACTTC
d_gene: -
abundance: many
v_gene: TRBV7-9
j_gene: TRBJ2-7

CDR3aa: CASSLDHGDTQYF
CDR3nt: TGTGCCAGCAGCTTGGATCACGGAGATACGCAGTATTTT
d_gene: -
abundance: -
v_gene: TRBV5-4
j_gene: TRBJ2-3

CDR3aa: CASSQAGQGNEQYF
CDR3nt: TGTGCCAGCAGCCAAGCGGGACAGGGTAACGAGCAGTACTTC
d_gene: TRBD1
abundance: -
v_gene: TRBV3-1
j_gene: TRBJ2-7

CDR3aa: CSARRQGTQETQYF
CDR3nt: TGCAGTGCTAGAAGGCAGGGCACCCAAGAGACCCAGTACTTC
d_gene: -
abundance: many
v_gene: TRBV20-1
j_gene: TRBJ2-5

CDR3aa: CASSLNRGTEAFF
CDR3nt: TGTGCCAGCAGTTTAAACAGGGGAACTGAAGCTTTCTTT
d_gene: TRBD1
abundance: few
v_gene: TRBV12-3/TRBV12-4
j_gene: TRBJ1-1

CDR3aa: CASSLGPTGDEQFF
CDR3nt: TGTGCTAGCAGCTTAGGACCTACTGGGGATGAGCAGTTCTTC
d_gene: -
abundance: -
v_gene: TRBV7-7
j_gene: TRBJ2-1

CDR3aa: CASSGGTGYNSPLHF
CDR3nt: TGTGCCAGCAGTGGAGGGACAGGCTATAATTCACCCCTCCACTTT
d_gene: TRBD1
abundance: few
v_gene: TRBV28
j_gene: TRBJ1-6

CDR3aa: CSARDKVLVYGYTF
CDR3nt: TGCAGTGCTAGAGATAAGGTTCTGGTCTATGGCTACACCTTC
d_gene: -
abundance: many
v_gene: TRBV20-1
j_gene: TRBJ1-2

CDR3aa: CASSIGQNTEAFF
CDR3nt: TGTGCCAGTAGTATTGGACAAAACACTGAAGCTTTCTTT
d_gene: -
abundance: few
v_gene: TRBV19
j_gene: TRBJ1-1

CDR3aa: CASSLWGSRTGTYEQYF
CDR3nt: TGTGCCAGCAGTTTGTGGGGATCACGGACAGGGACCTACGAGCAGTACTTC
d_gene: TRBD1
abundance: few
v_gene: TRBV27
j_gene: TRBJ2-7

CDR3aa: CAISEAAQGLEETQYF
CDR3nt: TGTGCCATCAGTGAGGCAGCACAGGGTTTGGAGGAGACCCAGTACTTC
d_gene: -
abundance: many
v_gene: TRBV10-3
j_gene: TRBJ2-5

CDR3aa: CSVPRAAPQETQYF
CDR3nt: TGCAGCGTCCCACGAGCGGCGCCACAAGAGACCCAGTACTTC
d_gene: -
abundance: -
v_gene: TRBV29-1
j_gene: TRBJ2-5

CDR3aa: CASSQDPGANYGYTF
CDR3nt: TGTGCCAGCAGCCAAGACCCAGGAGCTAACTATGGCTACACCTTC
d_gene: -
abundance: -
v_gene: TRBV3-1
j_gene: TRBJ1-2

CDR3aa: CATSGQHTGELFF
CDR3nt: TGTGCCACCAGTGGACAGCACACCGGGGAGCTGTTTTTT
d_gene: -
abundance: few
v_gene: TRBV24-1
j_gene: TRBJ2-2

CDR3aa: CASSSFGGASTDTQYF
CDR3nt: TGCGCCAGCAGTTCGTTTGGCGGGGCAAGCACAGATACGCAGTATTTT
d_gene: -
abundance: many
v_gene: TRBV4-1
j_gene: TRBJ2-3

CDR3aa: CASSYSGELEAFF
CDR3nt: TGTGCCAGCAGTTACTCGGGGGAACTTGAAGCTTTCTTT
d_gene: -
abundance: few
v_gene: TRBV6-6
j_gene: TRBJ1-1

CDR3aa: CASSLWSGGKNTEAFF
CDR3nt: TGTGCCAGCAGTTTATGGTCGGGGGGCAAGAACACTGAAGCTTTCTTT
d_gene: -
abundance: -
v_gene: TRBV12-3/TRBV12-4
j_gene: TRBJ1-1

CDR3aa: CASSLTGNEAFF
CDR3nt: TGTGCCAGCAGCTTAACAGGGAATGAAGCTTTCTTT
d_gene: -
abundance: many
v_gene: TRBV7-8
j_gene: TRBJ1-1

CDR3aa: CATSGTSGSLRANEQYF
CDR3nt: TGTGCCACCTCAGGGACTAGCGGGAGCTTGAGGGCCAATGAGCAGTACTTC
d_gene: TRBD2
abundance: -
v_gene: TRBV10-3
j_gene: TRBJ2-7

CDR3aa: CASSSFGLTGNTIYF
CDR3nt: TGCGCCAGCAGCTCCTTCGGGTTGACTGGAAACACCATATATTTT
d_gene: -
abundance: -
v_gene: TRBV4-1
j_gene: TRBJ1-3

CDR3aa: CASSQDWTPGGLAGALPRNTQYF
CDR3nt: TGTGCCAGCAGCCAAGATTGGACTCCGGGGGGACTAGCGGGAGCCCTTCCTAGGAATACGCAGTATTTT
d_gene: TRBD2
abundance: -
v_gene: TRBV3-1
j_gene: TRBJ2-3

CDR3aa: CAIRGGQPSYEQYF
CDR3nt: TGTGCCATCAGGGGGGGACAGCCATCCTACGAGCAGTACTTC
d_gene: -
abundance: many
v_gene: TRBV10-3
j_gene: TRBJ2-7

CDR3aa: CSVENRDRGINEQFF
CDR3nt: TGCAGCGTTGAAAACCGGGACAGGGGTATCAATGAGCAGTTCTTC
d_gene: TRBD1
abundance: many
v_gene: TRBV29-1
j_gene: TRBJ2-1

CDR3aa: CASSSRGLDTEAFF
CDR3nt: TGCGCCAGCAGTAGCAGGGGGCTCGACACTGAAGCTTTCTTT
d_gene: TRBD1
abundance: -
v_gene: TRBV5-1
j_gene: TRBJ1-1

CDR3aa: CASSASQGSYGYTF
CDR3nt: TGTGCCAGCAGTGCCTCGCAGGGAAGCTATGGCTACACCTTC
d_gene: -
abundance: many
v_gene: TRBV2
j_gene: TRBJ1-2

CDR3aa: CASSLVLASGREGYEQYF
CDR3nt: TGTGCCAGCAGTTTAGTATTGGCTAGCGGGAGGGAGGGGTACGAGCAGTACTTC
d_gene: TRBD2
abundance: few
v_gene: TRBV12-3/TRBV12-4
j_gene: TRBJ2-7